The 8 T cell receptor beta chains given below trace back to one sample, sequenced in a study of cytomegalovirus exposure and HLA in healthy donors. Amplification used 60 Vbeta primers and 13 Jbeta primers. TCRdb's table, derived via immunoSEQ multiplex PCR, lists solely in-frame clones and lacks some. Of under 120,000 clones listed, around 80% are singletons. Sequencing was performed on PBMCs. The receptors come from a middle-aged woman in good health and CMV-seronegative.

As DNA, the CDR3 is TGTGCCTGGAGTTCCGGCAGGGGCGATGAAAAACTGTTTTTT. Amino acid sequence: CAWSSGRGDEKLFF. This chain uses TRBV30 with TRBJ1-4; maybe TRBD1 (6 bases). The CDR3 is made up of 14 amino acids. Germline values: CDR1 GTSNPN, CDR2 SVGIG (reference sequence). Trimming removed 2 bases at V and 6 bases at J, with 13 bases between.

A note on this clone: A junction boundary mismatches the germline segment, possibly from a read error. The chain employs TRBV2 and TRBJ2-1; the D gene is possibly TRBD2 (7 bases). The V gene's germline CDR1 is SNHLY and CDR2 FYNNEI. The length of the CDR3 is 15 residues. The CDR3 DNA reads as TGTGCCGGCAGTGGTGGGGCGGGGGCTAGGGATGAGCAGTTCTTC. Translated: CAGSGGAGARDEQFF.

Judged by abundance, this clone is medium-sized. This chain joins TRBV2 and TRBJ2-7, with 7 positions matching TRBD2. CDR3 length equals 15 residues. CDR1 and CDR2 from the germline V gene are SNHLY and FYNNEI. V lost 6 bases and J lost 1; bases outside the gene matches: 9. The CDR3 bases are TGTGCCAGCAGCCCTCGGGGGGACCTTTCCTACGAGCAGTACTTC. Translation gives CASSPRGDLSYEQYF.

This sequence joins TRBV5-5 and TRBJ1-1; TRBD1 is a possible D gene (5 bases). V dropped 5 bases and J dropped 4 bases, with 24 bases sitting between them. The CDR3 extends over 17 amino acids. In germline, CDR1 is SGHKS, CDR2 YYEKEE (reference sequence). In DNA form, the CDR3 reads TGTGCCAGCAGTTTCACTCATGGGGTGGGGGAGGCCACTGAAGCTTTCTTT. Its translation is CASSFTHGVGEATEAFF.

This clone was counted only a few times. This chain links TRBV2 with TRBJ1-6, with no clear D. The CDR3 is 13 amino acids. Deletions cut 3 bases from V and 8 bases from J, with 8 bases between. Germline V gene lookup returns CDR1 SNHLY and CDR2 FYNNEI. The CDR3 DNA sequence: TGTGCCAGCAGTGAGAGGCCGGATTCACCCCTCCACTTT. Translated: CASSERPDSPLHF. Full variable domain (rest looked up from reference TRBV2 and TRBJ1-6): EPEVTQTPSHQVTQMGQEVILRCVPISNHLYFYWYRQILGQKVEFLVSFYNNEISEKSEIFDDQFSVERPDGSNFTLKIRSTKLEDSAMYFCASSERPDSPLHFGNGTRLTVT.

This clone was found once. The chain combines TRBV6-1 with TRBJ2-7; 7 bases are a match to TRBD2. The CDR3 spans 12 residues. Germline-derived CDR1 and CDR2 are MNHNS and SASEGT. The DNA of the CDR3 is TGTGTTAGCGGGCTGGCCTCCCGCGAGCAGTACTTC. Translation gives CVSGLASREQYF.

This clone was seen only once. The CDR3 bases are TGCGCCAGCAGCTGGGGACAGGAGATGAACACTGAAGCTTTCTTT. Translating it yields CASSWGQEMNTEAFF. V and J are TRBV5-1 and TRBJ1-1, with 8 bases that match TRBD1. Germline-derived CDR1 and CDR2 are SGHRS and YFSETQ. V trimming: 3 bases; J trimming: 0 bases; junction bases outside the gene matches: 4. This CDR3 contains 15 residues. Full variable domain (rest looked up from reference TRBV5-1 and TRBJ1-1): KAGVTQTPRYLIKTRGQQVTLSCSPISGHRSVSWYQQTPGQGLQFLFEYFSETQRNKGNFPGRFSGRQFSNSRSEMNVSTLELGDSALYLCASSWGQEMNTEAFFGQGTRLTVV.

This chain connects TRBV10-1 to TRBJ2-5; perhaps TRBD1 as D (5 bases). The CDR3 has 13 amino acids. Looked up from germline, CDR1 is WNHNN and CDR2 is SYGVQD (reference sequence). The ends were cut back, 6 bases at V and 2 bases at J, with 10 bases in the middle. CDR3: CASSPTVQETQYF. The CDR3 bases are TGCGCCAGCAGCCCGACAGTTCAAGAGACCCAGTACTTC.